The next 4 T cell receptor beta chains were all read from a single sample in a study of T-cell reconstitution after alpha-beta-depleted transplantation in children. Unique molecular identifiers were built into the TCRbeta library. One entry per CDR3 protein results from TCRdb running MiXCR on the PCR reads. The sample has more than 150,000 distinct CDR3 sequences; just over 14% are singletons. Sequencing used PBMCs from the stem cell graft donor, obtained from the stem cell graft. Receptor source: a human donor who donated a stem cell graft to a child with acute lymphoblastic leukemia.

This clonotype was picked up many times. The chain carries TRBV10-3 and TRBJ1-2, with D unresolved. The V and J ends lost 11 bases and 4 bases respectively, with 17 bases between them. Germline V CDR1 and CDR2: ENHRY, SYGVKD. The CDR3 totals 13 residues. CDR3 sequence: CALSWRIVYGYTF. The CDR3 DNA reads as TGTGCCCTTTCGTGGAGGATCGTCTATGGCTACACCTTC.

This clonotype showed up many times. The V and J genes are TRBV5-1 and TRBJ2-7; D may be TRBD1 (5 bases). V was pared by 2 bases and J by 6 bases, with 9 bases between. The CDR3 length is 12 residues. Germline loops: CDR1 SGHRS, CDR2 YFSETQ. The CDR3 sequence is CASSFVGVEQYF. DNA for the CDR3: TGCGCCAGCAGCTTTGTAGGGGTCGAGCAGTACTTC.

The chain couples TRBV27 to TRBJ1-2; D remains ambiguous. The germline V gene encodes CDR1 MNHEY and CDR2 SMNVEV (reference sequence). This CDR3 contains 14 residues. V was clipped by 4 bases and J by 0 bases, with 9 bases between them. Here the CDR3 reads CASSYRVANYGYTF. DNA of the CDR3: TGTGCCAGCAGTTACAGAGTTGCTAACTATGGCTACACCTTC.

This clonotype was counted at least ten times. J is TRBJ2-7 and V is TRBV5-1; D gene unclear. Trimming shortened V by 0 bases and J by 0 bases, and 10 bases separated the two germline ends. The CDR3 length is 15 residues. The germline V gene encodes CDR1 SGHRS and CDR2 YFSETQ. The CDR3 DNA sequence: TGCGCCAGCAGCTTGGGTTCGGCGGACTCCTACGAGCAGTACTTC. Translation: CASSLGSADSYEQYF. Looking up the rest from reference TRBV5-1 and TRBJ2-7 gives the full variable domain: KAGVTQTPRYLIKTRGQQVTLSCSPISGHRSVSWYQQTPGQGLQFLFEYFSETQRNKGNFPGRFSGRQFSNSRSEMNVSTLELGDSALYLCASSLGSADSYEQYFGPGTRLTVT.